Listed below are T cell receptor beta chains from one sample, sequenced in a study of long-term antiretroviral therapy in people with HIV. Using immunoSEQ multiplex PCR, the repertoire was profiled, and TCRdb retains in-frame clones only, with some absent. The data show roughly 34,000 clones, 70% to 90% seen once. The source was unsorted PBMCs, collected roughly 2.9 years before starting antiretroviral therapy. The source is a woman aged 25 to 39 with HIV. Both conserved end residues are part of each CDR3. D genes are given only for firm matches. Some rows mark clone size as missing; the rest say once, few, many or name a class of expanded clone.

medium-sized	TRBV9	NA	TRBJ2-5	TGTGCCAGCAGCGTAGGGGTGGTGCAAGAGACCCAGTACTTC	CASSVGVVQETQYF
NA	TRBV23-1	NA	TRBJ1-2	TGCGCCAGCAGTCAATCGTCAGGGAGTAACTATGGCTACACCTTC	CASSQSSGSNYGYTF
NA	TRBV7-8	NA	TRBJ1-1	TGTGCCAGCAGCCAACGACCTAAAGCGGGTACTGAAGCTTTCTTT	CASSQRPKAGTEAFF
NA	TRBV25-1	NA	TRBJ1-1	TGTGCCAGCAGTGATGTAGCCAGAAGTATGAACACTGAAGCTTTCTTT	CASSDVARSMNTEAFF
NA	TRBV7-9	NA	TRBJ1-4	TGTGCCAGCAGCTTCTCGGGAACTAATGAAAAACTGTTTTTT	CASSFSGTNEKLFF
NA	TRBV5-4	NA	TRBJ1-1	TGTGCCAGCAGCTTCAGCACCAGGACTGAAGCTTTCTTT	CASSFSTRTEAFF
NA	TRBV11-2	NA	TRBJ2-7	TGTGCCAGCAGCTTAGAATTGGGCCGTCCCCTCTACGAGCAGTACTTC	CASSLELGRPLYEQYF
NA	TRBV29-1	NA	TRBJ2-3	TGCAGCGCCTTCGAAGGGCGGGGCCGGGTGGTAGATACGCAGTATTTT	CSAFEGRGRVVDTQYF
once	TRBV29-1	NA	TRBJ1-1	TGCAGCGTTGAGACTTGTTGCACTGAAGCTTTCTTT	CSVETCCTEAFF
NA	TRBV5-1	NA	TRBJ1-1	TGCGCCAGCAGCCCCGGCCCTAGTGGGCACACTGAAGCTTTCTTT	CASSPGPSGHTEAFF
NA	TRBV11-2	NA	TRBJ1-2	TGTGCCAGCAGCTTTAGGAGGACGGACTATGGCTACACCTTC	CASSFRRTDYGYTF
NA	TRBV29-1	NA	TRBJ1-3	TGCAGCGTAGCCGGCCTCGCGGGGGACCTAGGTGGAAACACCATATATTTT	CSVAGLAGDLGGNTIYF
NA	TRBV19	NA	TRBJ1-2	TGTGCCAGTAGTCCCGGACCGGGCTACACCTTC	CASSPGPGYTF
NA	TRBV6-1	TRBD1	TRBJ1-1	TGTGCCAGCTGGGACAGGCGGAACACTGAAGCTTTCTTT	CASWDRRNTEAFF
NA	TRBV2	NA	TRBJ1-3	TGTGCCACCCGACTAGACAGGAGCTCTGGAAACACCATATATTTT	CATRLDRSSGNTIYF
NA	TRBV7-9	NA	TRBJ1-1	TGTGCCAGCAGCTTAGAGGGCGGGGTGGTCACTGAAGCTTTCTTT	CASSLEGGVVTEAFF
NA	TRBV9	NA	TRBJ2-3	TGTGCCAGCAGCGTAGATGCGGGAGATACGCAGTATTTT	CASSVDAGDTQYF
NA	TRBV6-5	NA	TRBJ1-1	TGTGCCAGCAGTTATGGGATGAACACTGAAGCTTTCTTT	CASSYGMNTEAFF
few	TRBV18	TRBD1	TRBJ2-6	TGTGCCAGCTCACCACGCTCGGGACAGGAGAGCTCTGGGGCCAACGTCCTGACTTTC	CASSPRSGQESSGANVLTF
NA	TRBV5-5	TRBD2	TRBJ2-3	TGTGCCAGCAGCTTTCCTAGCGGGAGCACAGATACGCAGTATTTT	CASSFPSGSTDTQYF
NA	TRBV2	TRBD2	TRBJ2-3	TGTGCCAGCAGCCAGGGGCGGGGGGGCACAGATACGCAGTATTTT	CASSQGRGGTDTQYF
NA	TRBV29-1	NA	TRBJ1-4	TGCAGCGTCCGATTCATAACGGATTCTAATGAAAAACTGTTTTTT	CSVRFITDSNEKLFF
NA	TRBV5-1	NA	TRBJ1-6	TGCGCCAGCGGACGGGACGGACTCTATAATTCACCCCTCCACTTT	CASGRDGLYNSPLHF
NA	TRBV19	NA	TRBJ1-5	TGTGCCAGTAGTATCGAAGGAGATCAGCCCCAGCATTTT	CASSIEGDQPQHF
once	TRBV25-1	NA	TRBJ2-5	TGTGCCAGCAGTGACAGGGGCTCAGAGACCCAGTACTTC	CASSDRGSETQYF
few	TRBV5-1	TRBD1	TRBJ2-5	TGCGCCAGCAGGACAGGGGACCCCCTGTCAACAGGGACCCAGTACTTC	CASRTGDPLSTGTQYF
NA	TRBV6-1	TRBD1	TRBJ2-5	TGTGCCAGCAGTGTTGGGGACAGGTCGGGGACCCAGTACTTC	CASSVGDRSGTQYF
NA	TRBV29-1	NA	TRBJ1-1	TGCAGCGGTGCGTCCTACACTGAAGCTTTCTTT	CSGASYTEAFF
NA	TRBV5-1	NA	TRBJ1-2	TGCGCCAGCAGCTTCGGGAACGCAGTGGTGACAGGCGGAGGTGGCTACACCTTC	CASSFGNAVVTGGGGYTF
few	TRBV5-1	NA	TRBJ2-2	TGCGCCAGCAGCTTGGGAGACACGAACACCGGGGAGCTGTTTTTT	CASSLGDTNTGELFF
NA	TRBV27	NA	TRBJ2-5	TGTGCCAGCAGTCCCGGTGCTAGCCAAGAGACCCAGTACTTC	CASSPGASQETQYF
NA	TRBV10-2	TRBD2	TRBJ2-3	TGCGCCAGCAGTCCGACTAGCGGGGGGATAGATACGCAGTATTTT	CASSPTSGGIDTQYF
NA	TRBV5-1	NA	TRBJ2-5	TGCGCCAGCAGCAGGGGTCAAGGGTCAGAGACCCAGTACTTC	CASSRGQGSETQYF
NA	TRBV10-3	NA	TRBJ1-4	TGTGCCATCAGTGAGTCGGGATTTGAAAAACTGTTTTTT	CAISESGFEKLFF
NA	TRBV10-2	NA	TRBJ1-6	TGCGCCAGCAGTGACCCGGATAGATCACCCCTCCACTTT	CASSDPDRSPLHF
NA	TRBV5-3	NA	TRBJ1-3	TGTGCCAGGTCTTCGAAGGGGATCGCTGGAAACACCATATATTTT	CARSSKGIAGNTIYF
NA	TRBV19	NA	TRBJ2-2	TGTGCCAGTAGTTCCGGACGGAGGGACACCGGGGAGCTGTTTTTT	CASSSGRRDTGELFF
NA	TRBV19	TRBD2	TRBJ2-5	TGTGCCAGTAGCACCATAGCGGGGGTCGGAGAGACCCAGTACTTC	CASSTIAGVGETQYF
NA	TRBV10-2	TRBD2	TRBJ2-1	TGCGCCAGCACCGGAGGAGTAGCGGGATACAATGAGCAGTTCTTC	CASTGGVAGYNEQFF
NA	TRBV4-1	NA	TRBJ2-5	TGCGCCAGCAGCCCCGAGGCGACCCAAGAGACCCAGTACTTC	CASSPEATQETQYF
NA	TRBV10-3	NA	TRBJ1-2	TGTGCCATCAGTGAGTCGAGGTACACCAACTATGGCTACACCTTC	CAISESRYTNYGYTF
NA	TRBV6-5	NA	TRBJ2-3	TGTGCCACACGGGCGGTTATCAACACAGATACGCAGTATTTT	CATRAVINTDTQYF
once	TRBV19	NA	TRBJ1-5	TGTGCCAGTGACCATAGGACAGTCAATCAGCCCCAGCATTTT	CASDHRTVNQPQHF
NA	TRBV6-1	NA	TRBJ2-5	TGTGCCAGCAGTGGGCAGGAGGGAGAGACCCAGTACTTC	CASSGQEGETQYF
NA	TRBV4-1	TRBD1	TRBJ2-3	TGCGCCAGCAGCCATCTTCTACGGGACAGGGATGGAGATACGCAGTATTTT	CASSHLLRDRDGDTQYF